Following are 28 T cell receptor beta chains from one sample sequenced in a study of circulating CD8 cells and anti-PD-1 response in melanoma. Using roughly 16 ng of total RNA, TCR libraries were made with the QIAseq Immune Repertoire TCR panel. Each CDR3 protein gets one entry after TCRdb re-called the reads with MiXCR. This sample has thousands of distinct CDR3 sequences, with roughly 6.1% found just once. From live CD3+CD8+TCRalphabeta+ cells, four PD-1 and/or TIGIT subsets were sorted. This specimen consisted of CD8+ T cells from PBMCs, obtained at baseline or after one month of anti-PD-1 therapy (not recorded which). Receptor source: a human donor with melanoma.

This clonotype ranks as medium-sized. This rearrangement joins TRBV2 to TRBJ1-2; D ambiguous. The CDR3 covers 13 residues. CDR1 and CDR2 (germline): SNHLY, FYNNEI. The V gene lost 3 bases and the J gene lost 2 bases, with 7 bases spanning the gap. DNA of the CDR3: TGTGCCAGCAGTGATGCGGCCAACTATGGCTACACCTTC. Encoded protein: CASSDAANYGYTF.

V usage is TRBV30 and J usage is TRBJ1-1; D perhaps matches TRBD1 (5 bases). V was shortened by 7 bases and J by 5 bases, with 11 bases between the two germline ends. Germline CDR1 reads GTSNPN; CDR2 reads SVGIG (reference sequence). CDR3 size: 11 residues. The CDR3 region has the DNA TGTGCCTCACAGGCAGGAACTGAAGCTTTCTTT. Its protein is CASQAGTEAFF.

This clonotype is labeled medium-sized. The rearrangement joins TRBV28 to TRBJ2-1; a weak D match, TRBD1 (6 bases). Germline V gives CDR1 MDHEN, CDR2 SYDVKM. The CDR3 has 13 residues. The germline V and J ends were trimmed by 5 bases and 3 bases, with 8 bases remaining between them. The DNA for the CDR3 is TGTGCCAGCAGTCCGGGACACTACAATGAGCAGTTCTTC. Encoded protein: CASSPGHYNEQFF.

This clonotype qualifies as medium-sized. This chain joins TRBV21-1 and TRBJ2-3; TRBD2 reflects the table's D call only, with no check against the DNA. TRBV21-1 is termed a pseudogene. This CDR3 region has 14 residues. This CDR3 is CASSSRGGSATQYF. Here the CDR3 DNA reads TGTGCCAGCAGCAGCCGGGGAGGTTCGGCTACGCAGTATTTT.

This clonotype was seen a few times. The V call is TRBV20-1, the J call TRBJ2-3, with D perhaps TRBD1 or TRBD2 (5 bases each). Trimming pared 1 base from V and 6 bases from J, leaving 29 bases between. Per the germline V gene, CDR1 is DFQATT and CDR2 is SNEGSKA (reference sequence). The CDR3 consists of 19 residues. The CDR3 bases are TGCAGTGCTAGAGGCGCTCAGAGAGGGACCTTTCCCGTTATGGATACGCAGTATTTT. Its translation is CSARGAQRGTFPVMDTQYF.

A note on this clonotype: This may arise from a read error, as a much more abundant clone is one base away. The gene calls are TRBV27 and TRBJ2-1; D is undetermined. This CDR3 region has 12 residues. The germline V gene encodes CDR1 MNHEY and CDR2 SMNVEV (reference sequence). The DNA of the CDR3 is TGTGCCAGCAGTTTTGGGCAGGATGAGCAGCTCTTC. Protein sequence: CASSFGQDEQLF.

Judged by abundance, this clonotype is medium-sized. The genes are TRBV29-1 and TRBJ2-7; 7 bases agree with TRBD2. The germline V gene encodes CDR1 SQVTM and CDR2 ANQGSEA. J was trimmed by 1 base and V by 3 bases; bases with no gene match: 3. The CDR3 contains 13 residues. The DNA of the CDR3 is TGCAGCGTTGATACGGGGGGATCCTACGAGCAGTACTTC. Its protein is CSVDTGGSYEQYF.

Comment on this clonotype: This likely comes from a read error, as the CDR3 has no conserved phenylalanine or tryptophan at its end. The V and J genes are TRBV7-2 and TRBJ2-1; no reliable D call. The V gene's germline CDR1 is SGHTA and CDR2 FQGNSA. This CDR3 is built from 14 residues. CDR3 nucleotide sequence: TGTGCCAGCAGCCTACTGAGCTCCTACAGTGAGCAGTTCCTC. It yields the protein CASSLLSSYSEQFL.

Within the sample, this clonotype is medium-sized. An end of the junction does not agree with germline; a read error may underlie this. V gene TRBV20-1 combines with J gene TRBJ2-6, with D possibly TRBD1 on 5 matching bases. The CDR3 sequence is 14 residues long. Germline CDR1 is DFQATT and CDR2 is SNEGSKA (reference sequence). The CDR3 DNA reads as TGCAGTGCTAGAGCCACCTCTGGGGCCAACGCCCTGACTTTC. It translates to CSARATSGANALTF.

Sample share makes this clonotype medium-sized. The V and J genes are TRBV9 and TRBJ2-7; D uncertain. This CDR3 spans 14 amino acids. The germline gives CDR1 SGDLS, CDR2 YYNGEE. Trimming stripped 3 bases from V and 2 bases from J, with 12 bases between. DNA of the CDR3: TGTGCCAGCAGCGCCGAAGGTGGTGCCTACGAGCAGTACTTC. This translates into CASSAEGGAYEQYF.

This clonotype is labeled as medium-sized. The chain links TRBV4-2 to TRBJ2-7, with TRBD2 matching 11 bases. This CDR3 has 16 amino acids. CDR1 and CDR2 (germline): LGHNA, YNFKEQ. Trimming took 0 bases from V and 4 from J; bases not matched to a gene: 5. The CDR3 region has the DNA TGTGCCAGCAGCCAAGACCAACTAGCGGGAGTTTACGAGCAGTACTTC. It encodes CASSQDQLAGVYEQYF.

By share, this clonotype counts as large (0.1 to 1%). The gene calls are TRBV2 and TRBJ2-1, with TRBD2 as a possible D gene (6 bases). This CDR3 region has 15 residues. V lost 2 bases, J lost 7 bases, and 15 bases lay in between. Germline lookup yields CDR1 SNHLY and CDR2 FYNNEI. The chain's CDR3 is CASSELEGKPNEQFF. The CDR3 DNA follows: TGTGCCAGCAGTGAATTGGAGGGTAAGCCGAATGAGCAGTTCTTC.

In its sample, this clonotype ranks as medium-sized. The chain joins TRBV27 to TRBJ2-7; D possibly corresponds to TRBD2 (7 bases). Germline-derived CDR1 and CDR2 are MNHEY and SMNVEV (reference sequence). The CDR3 spans 14 residues. Trimming shortened V by 5 bases and J by 2 bases, and 13 bases separated the two germline ends. The CDR3: CASSPPGGAYEQYF. CDR3 in DNA: TGTGCCAGCAGTCCTCCGGGGGGCGCCTACGAGCAGTACTTC.

This chain joins TRBV19 and TRBJ2-7; 7 bases are shared with TRBD1. Germline V gene lookup returns CDR1 LNHDA and CDR2 SQIVND (reference sequence). The CDR3 covers 14 residues. The ends lost 3 bases at V and 0 bases at J; junction bases unmatched: 2. CDR3 sequence (DNA): TGTGCCAGTAGTATCACAGGGGACTCCTACGAGCAGTACTTC. Encoded protein: CASSITGDSYEQYF.

By its share, this clonotype is medium-sized. The V gene is TRBV7-3, the J gene TRBJ2-1, with D perhaps matching TRBD1 (6 bases). CDR3 length: 16 residues. Deletions cut 5 bases from V and 5 bases from J, with 19 bases between. Germline CDR1 SGHTA, CDR2 FQGTGA. The CDR3 coding sequence is TGTGCCAGCAGCCCACCGGACAGTTTTTTGAACAATGAGCAGTTCTTC. Encoded protein: CASSPPDSFLNNEQFF.

In its sample, this clonotype ranks as medium-sized. The CDR3 DNA reads TGTGCCAGCAGCTTATTTGGGGGGGCCCCCTCTGGGGCCAACGTCCTGACTTTC. This sequence encodes CASSLFGGAPSGANVLTF. The J gene is TRBJ2-6, the V gene TRBV7-3; D possibly corresponds to TRBD2 (7 bases). CDR1 is SGHTA and CDR2 is FQGTGA in the germline V gene. V shed 2 bases and J shed 0 bases, with 14 bases lying between them. The CDR3 totals 18 residues.

This clonotype was counted between two and nine times. The chain recombines TRBV5-4 with TRBJ1-1; D ambiguous. Germline assignment: CDR1 SGHNT and CDR2 YYREEE (reference sequence). Trimming left V 1 base short and J 5 bases short, with 12 bases between. CDR3 size: 14 residues. The chain's CDR3 is CASSLSHHKTEAFF. Written as DNA, the CDR3 is TGTGCCAGCAGCTTGTCTCATCATAAGACTGAAGCTTTCTTT.

This clonotype is medium-sized (0.01 to 0.1%). The chain couples TRBV7-8 to TRBJ1-2; D call uncertain. Germline assignment: CDR1 SGHVS and CDR2 FQNEAQ. V was shortened by 1 base and J by 4 bases, with 10 bases between the two germline ends. The CDR3 spans 14 residues. Here the CDR3 reads CASSLDRVPYGYTF. CDR3 coding DNA: TGTGCCAGCAGCTTAGACCGGGTACCCTATGGCTACACCTTC.

Within the sample, this clonotype is medium-sized. J is TRBJ1-4 and V is TRBV6-6; D might be TRBD1 (6 bases). The tail of the sequence fits TRBJ2-2 better, so the J call may be wrong. The germline V gene encodes CDR1 MNHNY and CDR2 SVGAGI (reference sequence). The CDR3 spans 13 residues. The CDR3, as DNA: TGTGCCAGCAGCTACATACAGGGTATGGAGCTGTTTTTT. The encoded protein is CASSYIQGMELFF.

This chain uses TRBV5-6 with TRBJ1-2; 9 nucleotides agree with TRBD1. The CDR3 is 15 amino acids. CDR1 SGHDT and CDR2 YYEEEE come from the germline V gene. The ends lost 3 bases at V and 4 bases at J; junction bases unmatched: 7. CDR3 protein: CASSSWTGAGYGYTF. In nucleotides, the CDR3 is TGTGCCAGCAGCTCATGGACAGGGGCAGGCTATGGCTACACCTTC.

This clonotype ranks as medium-sized. Here the CDR3 DNA reads TGTGCCAGTAGTCGGGGAGGGACTTACAATGAGCAGTTCTTC. As protein: CASSRGGTYNEQFF. The V gene is TRBV19, the J gene TRBJ2-1; 7 positions match TRBD2. After removal of 5 bases from V and 4 bases from J, the junction contained 5 bases not matched to a gene. Germline CDR1 is LNHDA and CDR2 is SQIVND (reference sequence). This CDR3 is 14 amino acids long.

This clonotype is labeled as medium-sized. The V gene is TRBV28, the J gene TRBJ2-5; either TRBD1 or TRBD2 may fit D (7 bases each). CDR3 length: 14 amino acids. Looked up from germline, CDR1 is MDHEN and CDR2 is SYDVKM. The germline V and J ends were trimmed by 1 base and 5 bases, with 11 bases remaining between them. The CDR3 DNA is TGTGCCAGCAGTTTATACAGGGGAGGGGAGACCCAGTACTTC. This encodes CASSLYRGGETQYF.

The chain joins TRBV19 to TRBJ2-7; 8 nucleotides align to TRBD1. The CDR3 runs to 15 residues. V shed 5 bases, J shed 2 bases, and the junction held 8 bases outside the gene matches. Germline V gene data show CDR1 as LNHDA and CDR2 as SQIVND (reference sequence). CDR3 nucleotide sequence: TGTGCCAGTAGTGCTGGGACAGGCAACCCCTACGAGCAGTACTTC. Its protein product is CASSAGTGNPYEQYF.

This clonotype is categorized as medium-sized. This rearrangement joins TRBV27 to TRBJ2-5; D might be TRBD2 (6 bases). In germline, CDR1 is MNHEY, CDR2 SMNVEV (reference sequence). This CDR3 has 13 amino acids. Trimming stripped 5 bases from V and 5 bases from J, with 12 bases between. The CDR3 DNA reads as TGTGCCAGCAGTCTGGAGGGGTTGGAGACCCAGTACTTC. Translated, it gives CASSLEGLETQYF.

This clonotype is medium-sized. The chain employs TRBV28 and TRBJ2-3; D is uncertain. The CDR3 length is 13 residues. Germline V gene lookup returns CDR1 MDHEN and CDR2 SYDVKM. V lost 2 bases and J lost 2, with 5 bases in between. CDR3 DNA: TGTGCCAGCAGTTTAGCGACCACAGATACGCAGTATTTT. This sequence encodes CASSLATTDTQYF.

By proportion, this clonotype is medium-sized. The chain's CDR3 is CASSMGQGYEQYF. The CDR3 region has the DNA TGTGCCAGTAGTATGGGACAGGGATACGAGCAGTACTTC. V and J are TRBV19 and TRBJ2-7; 9 nucleotides match TRBD1. Germline values: CDR1 LNHDA, CDR2 SQIVND (reference sequence). Unmatched junction bases numbered 1, after V lost 3 bases and J lost 4 bases. This CDR3 is 13 amino acids long.

This clonotype is categorized as medium-sized. The chain joins TRBV9 to TRBJ2-3; no reliable D call. The V gene lost 0 bases and the J gene lost 2 bases, with 7 bases spanning the gap. Germline-derived CDR1 and CDR2 are SGDLS and YYNGEE. The CDR3 is 14 amino acids. This CDR3 is CASSVDGPTDTQYF. CDR3 coding DNA: TGTGCCAGCAGCGTAGACGGCCCCACAGATACGCAGTATTTT. Full variable domain (rest looked up from reference TRBV9 and TRBJ2-3): DSGVTQTPKHLITATGQRVTLRCSPRSGDLSVYWYQQSLDQGLQFLIQYYNGEERAKGNILERFSAQQFPDLHSELNLSSLELGDSALYFCASSVDGPTDTQYFGPGTRLTVL.

In its sample, this clonotype is medium-sized. V usage is TRBV19 and J usage is TRBJ1-5; 7 nucleotides agree with TRBD1. The CDR3 runs 14 residues. The germline V gene encodes CDR1 LNHDA and CDR2 SQIVND (reference sequence). V lost 4 bases to trimming and J lost 5 bases; unmatched junction nucleotides: 5. The chain's CDR3 is CASSTRGRDQPQHF. CDR3 nucleotide sequence: TGTGCCAGTAGTACCAGGGGGAGGGATCAGCCCCAGCATTTT.